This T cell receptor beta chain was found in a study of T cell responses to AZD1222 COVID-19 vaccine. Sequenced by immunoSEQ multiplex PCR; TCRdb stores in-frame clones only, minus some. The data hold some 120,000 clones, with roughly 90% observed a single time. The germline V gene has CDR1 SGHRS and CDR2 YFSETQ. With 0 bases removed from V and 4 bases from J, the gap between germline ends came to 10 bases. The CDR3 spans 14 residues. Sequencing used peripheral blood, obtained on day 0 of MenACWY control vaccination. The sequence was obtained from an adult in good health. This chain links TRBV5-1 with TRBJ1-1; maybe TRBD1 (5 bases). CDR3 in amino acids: CASSLVEGSTEAFF. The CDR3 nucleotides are TGCGCCAGCAGCTTGGTGGAGGGGAGCACTGAAGCTTTCTTT.